This T cell receptor (beta chain) was captured in a study of shared clonotypes between healthy human individuals. Generated by immunoSEQ multiplex PCR, the TCRdb table keeps only in-frame clones and is missing some. The sample includes more than 500,000 clones, approximately 95% of them seen just once. This clone was seen just once. CD45RO negativity and positive selection for CCR7 defined naive CD8 cells, a population that excluded terminally differentiated effector memory CD45RA+ cells. The V gene end was trimmed by 6 bases and the J gene end by 3 bases; junction bases not matched to a gene: 7. There are 14 residues in the CDR3. Germline CDR1 MNHNS, CDR2 SASEGT.

The chain employs TRBV6-1 and TRBJ2-7; 8 bases line up with TRBD2. The specimen was naive CD8+ T cells sorted from blood. The sequence was obtained from a woman in her twenties or thirties in good health. The CDR3 DNA reads as TGTGCCAGCAGCCCCGGGACTAGGGTCTACGAGCAGTACTTC. It yields the protein CASSPGTRVYEQYF.